The source of this TCR beta chain is a study of blood T cells in healthy people across ages. Study-level results: Estimated diversity that came from one million T cells was considered an underestimate. Without sorted subsets, naive and antigen-experienced compartments could not be conclusively compared.

Every sample yielded at least 7 million isolated PBMCs. Between the trimmed V and J ends, which lost 7 bases and 1 base, there was a span of 10 bases. The CDR3 contains 13 residues. The germline CDR1 and CDR2 sequences are ENHRY and SYGVKD. Using a J-beta primer mix together with a sample-barcoded 5' primer, a second PCR was run for roughly 7 to 12 cycles. One entry per CDR3 protein results from TCRdb running MiXCR on the 5' RACE reads. The table has 600,000 or so distinct CDR3 sequences, 20% to 25% seen once. This clonotype was recorded a few times. Its antigen is currently unknown. The origin of this receptor is a man between 65 and 85 years old in good health. The sample was blood. The chain joins TRBV10-3 to TRBJ2-5; D gene unclear. In DNA form, the CDR3 reads TGTGCCATCAACCAAGACATCCAAGAGACCCAGTACTTC. Translated: CAINQDIQETQYF.